Listed below are T cell receptor beta chains from one sample, sequenced in a study of blood T cell repertoires in COVID-19. TCRdb's copy holds only in-frame clones and misses some; the assay was immunoSEQ multiplex PCR. The repertoire has approximately 180,000 clones, around 83% of them found once; the top ten carry roughly 15%. Specimen: PBMCs or T cells enriched from blood (not recorded which). These TCRs come from a man aged 50-60 years who had recovered from COVID-19. Both conserved end residues are part of each CDR3. A D gene is named only where the DNA matches it firmly. Size tells how often a clone was seen (once, few, many) or the class of an expanded clone, and some rows leave it out.

d_call clone_size j_call v_call cdr3_aa cdr3_nt
TRBD1 . TRBJ1-6 TRBV5-8 CASSLTGTGFVRLHF TGTGCCAGCAGTTTGACCGGGACAGGGTTCGTTCGACTCCACTTT
. . TRBJ2-1 TRBV6-5 CASSYSGVPGDEQFF TGTGCCAGCAGTTACTCCGGGGTCCCGGGCGATGAGCAGTTCTTC
. . TRBJ2-5 TRBV30 CAWSQGSWETQYF TGTGCCTGGAGTCAGGGTTCGTGGGAGACCCAGTACTTC
. . TRBJ2-7 TRBV5-1 CASSLTGSYYEQYF TGCGCCAGCAGCTTGACAGGGTCATACTACGAGCAGTACTTC
. . TRBJ1-2 TRBV7-2 CASSHGQNYGYTF TGTGCCAGCAGCCACGGACAGAACTATGGCTACACCTTC
. . TRBJ1-2 TRBV29-1 CSVRGTVLANYGYTF TGCAGCGTTCGGGGGACCGTTTTAGCTAACTATGGCTACACCTTC
. . TRBJ1-6 TRBV5-1 CASSLGQANSPLHF TGCGCCAGCAGCTTGGGACAGGCCAATTCACCCCTCCACTTT
. . TRBJ1-2 TRBV6-5 CASGRENHGYTF TGTGCCAGCGGTCGAGAGAATCATGGCTACACCTTC
. . TRBJ2-2 TRBV5-1 CASSPGRGFGGELFF TGCGCCAGCAGCCCTGGGCGGGGTTTCGGCGGGGAGCTGTTTTTT
TRBD2 . TRBJ2-5 TRBV18 CASSRGGGQETQYF TGTGCCAGCTCACGGGGCGGGGGCCAAGAGACCCAGTACTTC
TRBD1 few TRBJ2-1 TRBV4-1 CASSQGGSTGAVYNEQFF TGCGCCAGCAGCCAAGGAGGTAGTACAGGGGCGGTCTACAATGAGCAGTTCTTC
. . TRBJ2-5 TRBV14 CASSQDRKTQYF TGTGCCAGCAGCCAAGATAGAAAGACCCAGTACTTC
TRBD2 . TRBJ2-5 TRBV30 CAWKTSGQETQYF TGTGCCTGGAAGACTAGCGGCCAAGAGACCCAGTACTTC
TRBD1 . TRBJ2-7 TRBV24-1 CATSDGGQGHNEQYF TGTGCCACCAGTGACGGGGGACAGGGTCATAACGAGCAGTACTTC
TRBD1 few TRBJ1-3 TRBV18 CASSLGTVSSGNTIYF TGTGCCAGCTCACTGGGGACAGTGAGCTCTGGAAACACCATATATTTT
. . TRBJ2-3 TRBV14 CASSQGPGTDTQYF TGTGCCAGCAGCCAAGGCCCCGGGACAGATACGCAGTATTTT
. once TRBJ2-1 TRBV3-1/TRBV3-2 CASSREVGEQFF TGTGCCAGCAGCCGGGAGGTAGGTGAGCAGTTCTTC
TRBD2 . TRBJ2-3 TRBV18 CASSHSTAGTRSDTQYF TGTGCCAGCTCACATTCAACCGCCGGGACTAGGTCAGATACGCAGTATTTT
TRBD1 . TRBJ1-1 TRBV5-6 CASSFGQVYEAFF TGTGCCAGCAGCTTTGGACAGGTGTATGAAGCTTTCTTT
. . TRBJ1-2 TRBV5-1 CASSLDNGGSYGYTF TGCGCCAGCAGCTTGGATAATGGGGGGAGCTATGGCTACACCTTC
TRBD1 . TRBJ2-7 TRBV28 CASSWDSFYEQYF TGTGCCAGCAGTTGGGACAGCTTCTACGAGCAGTACTTC
. . TRBJ1-1 TRBV10-2 CASADTGGDTEAFF TGCGCCAGCGCCGACACAGGAGGGGACACTGAAGCTTTCTTT
. . TRBJ1-5 TRBV19 CASSTQVNQPQHF TGTGCCAGTAGTACTCAGGTCAATCAGCCCCAGCATTTT
. once TRBJ2-3 TRBV9 CASSVGQGKDTQYF TGTGCCAGCAGCGTAGGGCAGGGTAAAGATACGCAGTATTTT
TRBD2 once TRBJ2-7 TRBV7-9 CASSLNRGLYEQYF TGTGCCAGCAGCTTAAACCGGGGACTATACGAGCAGTACTTC
TRBD1 . TRBJ1-6 TRBV6-5 CASSYKGANSPLHF TGTGCCAGCAGTTACAAGGGGGCTAATTCACCCCTCCACTTT
TRBD2 . TRBJ2-3 TRBV7-6 CASTTRLAGPADTQYF TGTGCCAGCACCACAAGACTAGCGGGGCCCGCAGATACGCAGTATTTT
TRBD1 . TRBJ2-7 TRBV5-1 CASSLGVTGGFHEQYF TGCGCCAGCAGCTTAGGGGTTACAGGGGGCTTTCACGAGCAGTACTTC
TRBD2 few TRBJ2-1 TRBV3-1/TRBV3-2 CASSQSSGGAGEQFF TGTGCCAGCAGCCAATCTAGCGGGGGGGCCGGTGAGCAGTTCTTC
TRBD1 . TRBJ1-1 TRBV27 CASSFRPDRALATEAFF TGTGCCAGCAGTTTCCGGCCGGACAGGGCGTTGGCCACTGAAGCTTTCTTT
TRBD2 once TRBJ2-1 TRBV29-1 CSELRPGPGGGEQFF TGCAGCGAACTACGTCCGGGCCCGGGAGGGGGTGAGCAGTTCTTC
TRBD1 once TRBJ1-2 TRBV4-2 CASSHAGQGVGGYTF TGTGCCAGCAGCCACGCCGGACAGGGGGTCGGCGGCTACACCTTC
TRBD1 . TRBJ1-2 TRBV27 CASSPRTGGMGYGYTF TGTGCCAGCAGCCCCCGGACAGGGGGTATGGGCTATGGCTACACCTTC
. . TRBJ2-7 TRBV2 CASRAGEQYF TGTGCCAGCAGAGCCGGCGAGCAGTACTTC
TRBD2 . TRBJ2-1 TRBV2 CASTLDSGVANEQFF TGTGCCAGCACCCTGGATAGCGGGGTGGCCAATGAGCAGTTCTTC
TRBD1 . TRBJ1-1 TRBV5-1 CASSSGQGTHTEAFF TGCGCCAGCAGCTCAGGACAGGGGACGCACACTGAAGCTTTCTTT
. . TRBJ1-4 TRBV7-4 CASSLRGARATNEKLFF TGTGCCAGCAGCCTTCGCGGGGCGCGAGCTACTAATGAAAAACTGTTTTTT
. . TRBJ1-6 TRBV9 CASSPTGGKSPLHF TGTGCCAGCAGCCCAACGGGAGGAAAATCACCCCTCCACTTT
TRBD1 once TRBJ1-5 TRBV5-8 CASSNTGVWPQHF TGTGCCAGCAGTAATACAGGGGTTTGGCCCCAGCATTTT
. once TRBJ2-5 TRBV7-8 CASSPRAGGPNSQETQYF TGTGCCAGCAGCCCAAGAGCAGGGGGGCCCAACTCCCAGGAGACCCAGTACTTC
. once TRBJ2-7 TRBV10-3 CAISEPPLAQGNYEQYF TGTGCCATCAGTGAGCCTCCCCTTGCACAGGGAAACTACGAGCAGTACTTC
TRBD1 . TRBJ1-5 TRBV20-1 CSASPGTGSNQPQHF TGCAGTGCTAGTCCCGGGACAGGGTCCAATCAGCCCCAGCATTTT
. . TRBJ1-3 TRBV3-1/TRBV3-2 CASSQEGRLLGNTIYF TGTGCCAGCAGCCAAGAAGGCAGGCTTCTTGGAAACACCATATATTTT
TRBD1 . TRBJ1-2 TRBV6-5 CASSNGRGTGHGYTF TGTGCCAGCAGTAATGGGAGGGGGACAGGGCATGGCTACACCTTC
. . TRBJ1-2 TRBV19 CASSIDSFYGYTF TGTGCCAGTAGTATCGACAGTTTCTATGGCTACACCTTC
TRBD1 . TRBJ1-2 TRBV28 CASTLQGAGGYGYTF TGTGCCAGCACCTTACAGGGGGCGGGTGGCTATGGCTACACCTTC
TRBD1 . TRBJ2-1 TRBV27 CASSPSGTGREQFF TGTGCCAGCAGTCCGTCCGGGACAGGGAGAGAACAGTTCTTC
. . TRBJ1-1 TRBV15 CATIQDQGNTEAFF TGTGCCACCATCCAAGATCAGGGCAACACTGAAGCTTTCTTT
. . TRBJ1-4 TRBV10-3 CAISERGSNEKLFF TGTGCCATCAGTGAAAGGGGATCCAATGAAAAACTGTTTTTT
TRBD1 . TRBJ2-5 TRBV11-2 CASGLDRAETQYF TGTGCCAGCGGGCTGGACAGGGCAGAGACCCAGTACTTC
. . TRBJ2-5 TRBV18 CASSPQRRQETQYF TGTGCCAGCTCACCCCAGAGGAGACAAGAGACCCAGTACTTC
. . TRBJ1-5 TRBV30 CAWSEGGSNQPQHF TGTGCCTGGAGTGAGGGAGGGAGCAATCAGCCCCAGCATTTT